This is a list of T cell receptor beta chains from one sample in a study of blood T cell repertoires in COVID-19. Generated by immunoSEQ multiplex PCR, the TCRdb table keeps only in-frame clones and is missing some. The sample consists of a few hundred thousand clones, around four fifths of them appearing once. What was sequenced was peripheral blood. The receptors here all came from a man between 60 and 75 years old who had recovered from COVID-19. CDR3s leave out the opening cysteine and the closing phenylalanine or tryptophan. Fields, in order: V gene, CDR3 protein.

>TRBV29-1
SVGRLAGTYEQY
>TRBV19
ASSIMGLAGDHTGELF
>TRBV3-1/TRBV3-2
ASGSKWGRDGELF
>TRBV7-6
ASSFSQGPYEQY
>TRBV27
ASSIKRGYEQY
>TRBV7-9
ASSLVQWDEQY
>TRBV6-6
ASSYQGAAGTDTQY
>TRBV19
ASSIFGGETQY
>TRBV11-3
ASSLGGGDYNEQF
>TRBV7-2
ASSGDRGFGEQF
>TRBV4-1
ASSHRGLNYGYT
>TRBV6-6
ASSGTSGGPDTQY
>TRBV19
ASSDRAWETQY
>TRBV28
ASIRGRDGTEAF
>TRBV19
ASSSSGRTDTQY
>TRBV10-3
AISERWQGSYNEQF
>TRBV19
ASRTGTLAKNIQY
>TRBV30
AWSLRANEKLF